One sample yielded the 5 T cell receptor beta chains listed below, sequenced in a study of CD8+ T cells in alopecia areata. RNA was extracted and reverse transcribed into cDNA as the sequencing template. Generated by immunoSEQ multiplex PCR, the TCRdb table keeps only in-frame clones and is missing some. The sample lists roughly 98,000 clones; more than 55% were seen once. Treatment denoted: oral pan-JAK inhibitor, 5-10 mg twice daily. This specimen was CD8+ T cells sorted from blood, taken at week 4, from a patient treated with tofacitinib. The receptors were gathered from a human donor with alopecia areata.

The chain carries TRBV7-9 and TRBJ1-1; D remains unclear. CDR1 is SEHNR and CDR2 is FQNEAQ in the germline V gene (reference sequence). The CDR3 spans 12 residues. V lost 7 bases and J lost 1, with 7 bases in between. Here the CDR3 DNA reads TGTGCCAGCACGCAGGAGAACACTGAAGCTTTCTTT. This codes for CASTQENTEAFF.

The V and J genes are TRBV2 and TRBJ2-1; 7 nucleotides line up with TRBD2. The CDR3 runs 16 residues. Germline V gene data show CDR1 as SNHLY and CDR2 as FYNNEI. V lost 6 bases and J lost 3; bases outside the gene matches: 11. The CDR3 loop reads CASRWTSYGVYNEQFF. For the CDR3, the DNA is TGTGCCAGCAGGTGGACTAGTTATGGAGTCTACAATGAGCAGTTCTTC. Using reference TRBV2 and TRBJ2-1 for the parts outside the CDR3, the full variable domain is EPEVTQTPSHQVTQMGQEVILRCVPISNHLYFYWYRQILGQKVEFLVSFYNNEISEKSEIFDDQFSVERPDGSNFTLKIRSTKLEDSAMYFCASRWTSYGVYNEQFFGPGTRLTVL.

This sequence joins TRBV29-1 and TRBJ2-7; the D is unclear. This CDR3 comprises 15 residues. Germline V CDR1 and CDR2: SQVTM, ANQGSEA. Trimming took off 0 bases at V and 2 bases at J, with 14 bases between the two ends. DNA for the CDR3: TGCAGCGTTGAAGATTGGCAGTTAGGGACCTACGAGCAGTACTTC. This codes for CSVEDWQLGTYEQYF.

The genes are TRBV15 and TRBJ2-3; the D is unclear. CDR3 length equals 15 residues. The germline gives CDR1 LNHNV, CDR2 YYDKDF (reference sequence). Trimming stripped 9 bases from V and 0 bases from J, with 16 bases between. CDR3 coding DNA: TGTGCCACTTGGGCCGCGCTCCGGAGCACAGATACGCAGTATTTT. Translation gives CATWAALRSTDTQYF.

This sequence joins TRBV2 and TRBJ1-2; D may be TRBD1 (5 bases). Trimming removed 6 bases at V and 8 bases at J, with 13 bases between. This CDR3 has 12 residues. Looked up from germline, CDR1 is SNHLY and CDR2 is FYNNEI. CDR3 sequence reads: CASSDGTLGYTF. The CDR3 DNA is TGTGCCAGCAGCGACGGGACTTTAGGCTACACCTTC.